This T cell receptor (beta chain) was documented in a study of shared clonotypes between healthy human individuals. Germline V gene lookup returns CDR1 SGHAT and CDR2 FQNNGV. After removal of 5 bases from V and 2 bases from J, the junction contained 9 bases not matched to a gene. The length of the CDR3 is 17 residues. The protocol was immunoSEQ multiplex PCR, while the TCRdb copy is restricted to in-frame clones and leaves out a portion. Of about 660,000 clones listed, around 72% are singletons. This clone was seen only a few times. The TCR sequence derives from a woman younger than 45 in good health. Sequenced input: memory CD4+ T cells sorted from blood. Documented subset: CD45RA-negative fraction. V usage is TRBV11-2 and J usage is TRBJ2-1; 10 bases align to TRBD2. The CDR3 DNA is TGTGCCAGCAGCCCCCTACCGGGACTAGCGACCTACAATGAGCAGTTCTTC. It codes for CASSPLPGLATYNEQFF.